This T cell receptor (beta chain) stems from a study of blood T cells in healthy people across ages. The study, taken as a whole, reports: Across the age range, TCR beta diversity per million T cells fell in a roughly linear way.

The donors, healthy Caucasians from Russia, were aged about 6 to 95. A minimum of 6 million PBMCs was isolated per sample. For the second PCR, which ran for 7 to 11 cycles, a sample-barcoded 5' primer and a J-beta primer mix were used. Tagging of each cDNA molecule was performed by a template-switch adaptor with 12 random nucleotides. TCRdb reprocessed the 5' RACE reads via MiXCR and lists one record per CDR3 protein. The table has about 730,000 distinct CDR3 sequences, roughly 41% seen once. CDR3 length equals 13 residues. V dropped 2 bases and J dropped 2 bases, with 8 bases sitting between them. Germline-derived CDR1 and CDR2 are SGHRS and YFSETQ. Remarks on this clonotype: The antigen is unknown.

Sequencing was done on a sample of blood. This receptor was obtained from a woman aged 60-75 years in good health. V and J are TRBV5-1 and TRBJ2-7; D not certain. The CDR3 DNA follows: TGCGCCAGCAGCTTACGACAAACCTACGAGCAGTACTTC. Translated: CASSLRQTYEQYF.